The T cell receptor beta chain described here comes from a study of Graves' ophthalmopathy and Graves' hyperthyroidism. Study information: Hyperthyroidism counted as stable given no ophthalmopathy within 18 months of follow-up. Findings and limits, study-wide: The authors also found most expanded thyroid clonotypes above 0.001 frequency in blood.

The CDR3 spans 14 residues. Germline lookup yields CDR1 MGHDK and CDR2 SYGVNS. V lost 6 bases and J 5 bases, leaving 16 bases between the germline ends. Investigators amplified TCR beta CDR3 regions from RNA transcripts. HTBI primers primed a first-round RT-PCR, and a second-round multiplex PCR followed. TCRdb independently ran MiXCR on the multiplex PCR reads; one entry per CDR3 protein. The table shows about 1.2 million distinct CDR3 sequences, with 35% to 45% occurring only once. In this sample, this clonotype turned up many times. Its matching antigen is unknown. Sequencing was done on a sample of peripheral blood or thyroid tissue (not recorded which). The chain employs TRBV25-1 and TRBJ2-5; the D gene could be TRBD1 or TRBD2 (5 bases each). The TCR comes from an adult man with Graves' hyperthyroidism. For the CDR3, the DNA is TGTGCCAGCAGAGACAAGGGGTGGGGGGAGACCCAGTACTTC. Its translation: CASRDKGWGETQYF.